Below, one T cell receptor (beta chain) is given with its context. The antigen this receptor binds is unknown. Base qualities are missing; no much larger clone stands one base away. The CDR3 sequence holds 14 residues, the cysteine and phenylalanine included. The DNA shown is the 42-base CDR3, in frame from base 1. V loses 3 bases, J loses 0 bases, and the germline ends lie 6 bases apart. CDR1 and CDR2, per the germline V gene (reference sequence), are LNHDA and SQIVND. Reading the label with the study, this specimen's time point is: after anti-PD-1 therapy. For bulk TCRbeta sequencing, genomic DNA was extracted from tumor biopsies or peripheral blood, and input amounts ranged from about 616 ng to 6,500 ng. All patients had histologically proven advanced or metastatic basal or squamous cell carcinoma and were poor candidates for surgical resection. Of the 10 or so patients making up the basal cell carcinoma cohort, roughly 8 underwent bulk tumor TCR sequencing.

The data originate from a study of T cells in tumors after PD-1 blockade (dated by TCRdb to between 2019 and 2020). At the level of the whole study: Patients with prior checkpoint blockade, systemic immunosuppressant use, or recent radiotherapy or other anti-cancer therapy within 4 weeks were excluded. Patients were treated with either pembrolizumab 200 mg every 3 weeks or cemiplimab 350 mg every 2 weeks. Some patients also continued taking vismodegib 150 mg daily during anti-PD-1 treatment. On average, peripheral blood samples had roughly 110,000 TCR templates (range about 24,000-280,000) and 35,000 to 45,000 unique clonotypes. Paired single-cell RNA and TCR sequencing was done in the study on site-matched tumors from patients with BCC or SCC, both before and after anti-PD-1 therapy. To compare blood and tumor clonotypes, bulk TCR sequencing was performed on nine to eleven peripheral blood samples from about five patients. RECIST version 1.1 was used to assess clinical response.

Paper-wide results and their limitations: Where the novel T cell clones came from was not identified, and possible sources could include lymphoid organs or rare unexpanded clones inside the tumor or in the tumor periphery. Around 43% of tumor TCR clonotypes were found in blood, and some novel exhausted tumor clones appeared in pre-treatment blood, suggesting peripheral recruitment.

The immunoSEQ platform was used for deep TCRbeta sequencing. As for the authors' bioinformatics: Only productive rearrangements were exported from the immunoSEQ Analyzer for further analysis. Bulk TCRbeta clonotypes were assigned T cell phenotypes by matching to single-cell RNA+TCR-seq clones sharing the same TCRbeta sequence. Tumor enrichment of a clone was calculated by dividing the clone's tumor frequency by the clone's PBMC frequency, both taken from bulk TCR sequencing. GLIPH was used to sort TCRs into specificity groups, which are clusters of distinct TCRs that likely recognize common antigens through shared CDR3 motifs. TCRdb re-hosts the immuneACCESS table, in-frame sequences only. Its copies lack some clones; in the studies checked, an unresolved V gene accounts for under half of them, and the cause for the rest is not known. The V and J calls and clone size come from that table; D and trimming were worked out from the DNA. Across this sample there are some 66,000 clones, with around 74% seen only once. Together, the top ten hold around 5% of the sample.

Source: PBMCs, taken after anti-PD-1 treatment. The chain couples TRBV19 to TRBJ1-5; there is no confident call for the D gene. This sequence was found in a human donor with basal cell carcinoma. The CDR3 sequence is CASSILASNQPQHF. The DNA sequence reads TGTGCCAGTAGTATTCTGGCTAGCAATCAGCCCCAGCATTTT.